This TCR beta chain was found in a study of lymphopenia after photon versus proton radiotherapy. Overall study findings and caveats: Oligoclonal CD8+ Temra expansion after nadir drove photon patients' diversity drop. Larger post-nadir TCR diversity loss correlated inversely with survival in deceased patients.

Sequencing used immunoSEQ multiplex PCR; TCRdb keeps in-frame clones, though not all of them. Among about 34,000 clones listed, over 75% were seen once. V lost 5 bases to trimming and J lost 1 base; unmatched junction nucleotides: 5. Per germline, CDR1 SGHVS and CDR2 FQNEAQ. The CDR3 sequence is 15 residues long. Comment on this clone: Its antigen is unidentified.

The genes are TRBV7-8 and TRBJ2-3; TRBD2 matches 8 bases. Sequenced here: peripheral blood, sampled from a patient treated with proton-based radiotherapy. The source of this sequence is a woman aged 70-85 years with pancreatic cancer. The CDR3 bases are TGTGCCAGCAGCCGACTAGCGTCGGGCACAGATACGCAGTATTTT. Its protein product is CASSRLASGTDTQYF.